These T cell receptor beta chains were read from a single sample in a study of Ad26.COV2.S vaccination and SARS-CoV-2 variants. Measured with immunoSEQ multiplex PCR; TCRdb has only the in-frame clones, and not every one. The data show roughly 700,000 clones, around 90% seen once. Sequencing used peripheral blood, obtained in a trial of Ad26.COV2.S vaccine versus placebo. These receptors all come from a person between 18 and 59 years old who received the Ad26.COV2.S COVID-19 vaccine or a placebo. The CDR3 runs from the conserved cysteine through the conserved F or W. Each record gives: V gene, D gene, clone size, J gene, CDR3 DNA, CDR3 protein. D genes are given only for firm matches. Clone size is given for some rows only: seen once, a few or many times, or a class if the clone is expanded.

V: TRBV27
D: .
size: .
J: TRBJ2-5
DNA: TGTGCCAGCAGTTTGGGGTTCCAGAAGACCCAGTACTTC
CDR3: CASSLGFQKTQYF

V: TRBV4-1
D: .
size: .
J: TRBJ2-2
DNA: TGCGCCAGCAGCCCGAGGGGTTTGAACACCGGGGAGCTGTTTTTT
CDR3: CASSPRGLNTGELFF

V: TRBV19
D: .
size: .
J: TRBJ1-5
DNA: TGTGCCAGTAGTCCCCAGGGCTCTATCAGCCCCCAGCATTTT
CDR3: CASSPQGSISPQHF

V: TRBV4-2
D: TRBD1
size: few
J: TRBJ2-7
DNA: TGTGCCAGCAGCCGGGACAGGGACTTGGTCGAGCAGTACTTC
CDR3: CASSRDRDLVEQYF

V: TRBV6-2/TRBV6-3
D: .
size: .
J: TRBJ1-5
DNA: TGTGCCAGCAGTTGGGGTGCGGACAATCAGCCCCAGCATTTT
CDR3: CASSWGADNQPQHF

V: TRBV5-6
D: TRBD2
size: .
J: TRBJ2-3
DNA: TGTGCCAGCAGCTTGACTAGCGGGAGGAGGTATTTT
CDR3: CASSLTSGRRYF

V: TRBV5-1
D: .
size: .
J: TRBJ2-2
DNA: TGCGCCAGCAGCTTGTGGGGAAGTACCGGGGAGCTGTTTTTT
CDR3: CASSLWGSTGELFF

V: TRBV5-1
D: .
size: few
J: TRBJ2-7
DNA: TGCGCCAGCAGCTGGACTGAAGCATACGAGCAGTACTTC
CDR3: CASSWTEAYEQYF

V: TRBV3-1/TRBV3-2
D: TRBD1
size: .
J: TRBJ1-6
DNA: TGTGCCAGCAGGCCCTCCACCGGGACAGGAGATTCACCCCTCCACTTT
CDR3: CASRPSTGTGDSPLHF

V: TRBV15
D: .
size: .
J: TRBJ2-1
DNA: TGTGCCACCAGCAGAGATAGGGGGTCCTACAATGAGCAGTTCTTC
CDR3: CATSRDRGSYNEQFF

V: TRBV5-1
D: .
size: .
J: TRBJ2-2
DNA: TGCGCCAGCAGCTTGGGTACACGGAACACCGGGGAGCTGTTTTTT
CDR3: CASSLGTRNTGELFF

V: TRBV14
D: .
size: .
J: TRBJ1-3
DNA: TGTGCCAGCAGCCAAATATGGAGTGGAAACACCATATATTTT
CDR3: CASSQIWSGNTIYF

V: TRBV10-3
D: .
size: .
J: TRBJ2-5
DNA: TGTGCCATCGGGACCCGCGGGGAGACCCAGTACTTC
CDR3: CAIGTRGETQYF